The rows below give T cell receptor beta chains drawn from one sample of a study of regulatory T cells in long-lasting Graves disease. TCRdb re-derived calls from the multiplex PCR reads in MiXCR, one entry per CDR3 protein. The sample includes about 440,000 distinct CDR3 sequences, 14% to 15% seen only once; the top ten take over 15%. The data also belong to a second study, concerning T cells in Graves' hyperthyroidism and ophthalmopathy.

This specimen was peripheral blood mononuclear cells (PBMCs), taken at new diagnosis, from a patient treated with antithyroid drugs. All receptors come from a woman aged 25 to 39 with Graves disease. Both conserved end residues are part of each CDR3. D genes are given only for firm matches. Size values are once, few and many counts, or a class for expanded clones, and some rows have none.

TRBJ2-7	TRBV11-2	NA	NA	CASSFLPGEQYF	TGTGCCAGCAGCTTTTTACCCGGCGAGCAGTACTTC
TRBJ2-5	TRBV4-1	many	NA	CASSQDVGMETQYF	TGCGCCAGCAGCCAAGATGTAGGAATGGAGACCCAGTACTTC
TRBJ2-7	TRBV5-1	many	TRBD2	CASSPTSGIGGQYF	TGTGCCAGCAGCCCCACTAGCGGAATAGGGGGGCAGTACTTC
TRBJ1-5	TRBV27	many	NA	CASSEVLMGQPQHF	TGTGCCAGCAGTGAGGTCCTGATGGGGCAGCCCCAGCATTTT
TRBJ2-3	TRBV24-1	NA	NA	CATSDFSRTDTQYF	TGTGCCACCAGTGATTTTTCCCGCACAGATACGCAGTATTTT
TRBJ1-3	TRBV7-6	NA	NA	CASSSRTEGHSGNTIYF	TGTGCCAGCAGCTCCCGGACGGAGGGCCACTCTGGAAACACCATATATTTT
TRBJ2-3	TRBV10-2	few	TRBD2	CASSRLAGARTDTQYF	TGCGCCAGCAGTCGACTAGCGGGGGCCCGCACAGATACGCAGTATTTT
TRBJ2-1	TRBV30	many	NA	CAWSPLEIQFF	TGTGCCTGGAGCCCACTAGAGATACAGTTCTTC
TRBJ2-1	TRBV3-1	many	NA	CASSQSSVSPGGNEQFF	TGTGCCAGCAGCCAGAGTAGTGTCAGTCCCGGAGGAAATGAGCAGTTCTTC
TRBJ2-5	TRBV12-3/TRBV12-4	many	NA	CASTYQMVGGRFGTQYF	TGTGCCAGCACCTATCAGATGGTGGGAGGACGGTTCGGGACCCAGTACTTC
TRBJ2-1	TRBV15	NA	NA	CATSRGTKYNEQFF	TGTGCCACCAGCAGAGGGACGAAGTACAATGAGCAGTTCTTC
TRBJ2-2	TRBV12-3/TRBV12-4	NA	TRBD2	CASIPAGWYTGELFF	TGTGCCAGCATACCAGCGGGATGGTACACCGGGGAGCTGTTTTTT
TRBJ2-4	TRBV6-1	NA	NA	CASSRLPQPGQRNIQYF	TGTGCCAGCAGCCGACTCCCTCAACCAGGGCAGAGAAACATTCAGTACTTC
TRBJ2-7	TRBV28	few	NA	CASSSLFVPSAYNEQYF	TGTGCCAGCAGTTCCCTTTTCGTCCCGAGTGCCTACAATGAGCAGTACTTC
TRBJ2-1	TRBV6-9	few	NA	CASSLVAIDNEQFF	TGTGCCAGCAGTTTGGTAGCAATTGACAATGAGCAGTTCTTC
TRBJ2-5	TRBV18	few	NA	CASSPRPGPQSGLGETQYF	TGTGCCAGCTCACCACGCCCCGGACCACAGTCGGGCCTGGGAGAGACCCAGTACTTC
TRBJ2-7	TRBV15	few	NA	CATSRVQEPPYEQYF	TGTGCCACCAGCAGAGTTCAGGAGCCCCCCTACGAGCAGTACTTC
TRBJ2-3	TRBV20-1	many	TRBD2	CSASPLAGGVGTDTQYF	TGCAGTGCTAGTCCACTAGCGGGAGGAGTGGGAACAGATACGCAGTATTTT
TRBJ2-7	TRBV13	many	NA	CASSPPGAGDLIYEQYF	TGTGCCAGCAGCCCCCCCGGAGCAGGGGACCTCATATACGAGCAGTACTTC
TRBJ2-5	TRBV5-4	many	TRBD1	CASSPGQQETQYF	TGTGCCAGCAGCCCGGGACAGCAAGAGACCCAGTACTTC
TRBJ2-1	TRBV7-6	many	TRBD2	CASTLGTSENFNEQFF	TGTGCCAGCACCCTTGGCACTAGCGAGAATTTCAATGAGCAGTTCTTC
TRBJ2-1	TRBV20-1	NA	NA	CSARFGATYGNEQFF	TGCAGTGCTAGATTCGGAGCGACGTACGGAAATGAGCAGTTCTTC
TRBJ1-4	TRBV20-1	few	TRBD1	CSATEFDRGREKLFF	TGCAGTGCTACTGAATTCGACAGGGGGCGCGAAAAACTGTTTTTT
TRBJ1-2	TRBV12-5	NA	NA	CASGLGQKANGYTF	TGTGCTAGTGGTTTGGGGCAGAAAGCTAATGGCTACACCTTC
TRBJ2-7	TRBV13	NA	NA	CASRPTTGRTYEQYF	TGTGCCAGCAGACCAACGACAGGGAGGACCTACGAGCAGTACTTC
TRBJ1-1	TRBV6-1	many	NA	CASSEMGRGTEAFF	TGTGCCAGCAGTGAAATGGGGAGAGGGACTGAAGCTTTCTTT
TRBJ1-1	TRBV11-3	many	NA	CASSLSTARMNTEAFF	TGTGCCAGCAGCCTGTCGACTGCCCGGATGAACACTGAAGCTTTCTTT
TRBJ1-5	TRBV19	few	TRBD1	CATNRDRDYQPQHF	TGTGCCACTAACCGGGACAGGGACTATCAGCCCCAGCATTTT
TRBJ2-3	TRBV7-8	many	TRBD2	CASSWILAGTDTQYF	TGTGCCAGCAGCTGGATACTAGCGGGAACAGATACGCAGTATTTT
TRBJ2-1	TRBV20-1	NA	NA	CSAIAPRPGTQQFF	TGCAGTGCTATAGCGCCCCGGCCCGGGACCCAGCAGTTCTTC
TRBJ2-3	TRBV20-1	few	TRBD2	CSASQSGRAGDTQYF	TGCAGTGCTAGTCAGAGCGGGAGGGCCGGGGATACGCAGTATTTT
TRBJ1-4	TRBV6-2/TRBV6-3	few	NA	CASSYAAGTSREKLFF	TGTGCCAGCAGTTATGCGGCCGGGACTTCACGTGAAAAACTGTTTTTT
TRBJ1-1	TRBV20-1	few	NA	CSATRTARTEAFF	TGCAGTGCTACCCGGACGGCTCGGACTGAAGCTTTCTTT
TRBJ2-7	TRBV20-1	many	TRBD2	CSAPGTSGRGYVEQYF	TGCAGTGCTCCGGGGACTAGCGGGAGAGGCTACGTCGAGCAGTACTTC
TRBJ2-7	TRBV24-1	many	NA	CATSDRSSYEQYF	TGTGCCACCAGTGACAGGAGCTCCTACGAGCAGTACTTC
TRBJ2-2	TRBV15	NA	TRBD2	CATSTPGLAGHRELFF	TGTGCCACCAGCACCCCCGGACTAGCGGGGCACCGGGAGCTGTTTTTT
TRBJ2-7	TRBV12-5	NA	TRBD2	CASGSGTSGTYEQYF	TGTGCTAGTGGGTCCGGGACTAGCGGGACTTACGAGCAGTACTTC
TRBJ1-4	TRBV5-1	many	NA	CASSLWAWDEKLFF	TGTGCCAGCAGCTTGTGGGCGTGGGATGAAAAACTGTTTTTT
TRBJ2-7	TRBV5-1	few	TRBD1	CASSLAGTGANEQYF	TGCGCCAGCAGCTTGGCCGGGACAGGGGCCAACGAGCAGTACTTC
TRBJ2-5	TRBV24-1	NA	NA	CATSDTEGVSQETQYF	TGTGCCACCAGTGACACGGAGGGGGTCTCGCAAGAGACCCAGTACTTC
TRBJ2-7	TRBV27	few	TRBD1	CASSLTGTGGRWQYF	TGTGCCAGCAGTCTCACCGGGACAGGGGGCCGGTGGCAGTACTTC
TRBJ2-7	TRBV4-1	NA	TRBD2	CASSQDRAGRAFDEQYF	TGCGCCAGCAGCCAAGATAGGGCAGGGAGGGCCTTCGACGAGCAGTACTTC
TRBJ2-2	TRBV27	few	NA	CASSPQMANTGELFF	TGTGCCAGCAGTCCTCAGATGGCGAACACCGGGGAGCTGTTTTTT
TRBJ2-1	TRBV6-2/TRBV6-3	many	TRBD2	CASSYGGGSGIYEQFF	TGTGCCAGCAGTTATGGCGGGGGGAGTGGTATTTATGAGCAGTTCTTC
TRBJ2-3	TRBV29-1	many	NA	CSVRQSTDTQYF	TGCAGCGTCCGACAGAGCACAGATACGCAGTATTTT
TRBJ1-2	TRBV18	NA	NA	CASSFPSEKQIF	TGTGCCAGCTCATTTCCGAGCGAAAAACAAATCTTC
TRBJ2-3	TRBV24-1	many	TRBD2	CATSGREWGTDTQYF	TGTGCCACCAGTGGGCGGGAGTGGGGCACAGATACGCAGTATTTT
TRBJ1-2	TRBV12-3/TRBV12-4	few	NA	CASSLHGSNYGYTF	TGTGCCAGCAGTTTACATGGATCTAACTATGGCTACACCTTC
TRBJ1-1	TRBV20-1	many	TRBD1	CSAPGQGVAEAFF	TGCAGTGCCCCGGGACAGGGGGTCGCTGAAGCTTTCTTT
TRBJ2-4	TRBV6-1	once	NA	CASSEAPGRRGIQYF	TGTGCCAGCAGTGAAGCTCCGGGGCGCCGGGGCATTCAGTACTTC
TRBJ2-7	TRBV20-1	many	TRBD2	CSARDWGTSGRNEQYF	TGCAGTGCTAGAGATTGGGGGACTAGCGGGAGAAACGAGCAGTACTTC
TRBJ1-1	TRBV6-1	many	TRBD1	CASSHRQGIGNTEAFF	TGTGCCAGCAGTCACAGACAGGGAATCGGGAACACTGAAGCTTTCTTT
TRBJ1-1	TRBV9	NA	NA	CASSVRAGLNTEAFF	TGTGCCAGCAGCGTAAGGGCCGGTCTGAACACTGAAGCTTTCTTT